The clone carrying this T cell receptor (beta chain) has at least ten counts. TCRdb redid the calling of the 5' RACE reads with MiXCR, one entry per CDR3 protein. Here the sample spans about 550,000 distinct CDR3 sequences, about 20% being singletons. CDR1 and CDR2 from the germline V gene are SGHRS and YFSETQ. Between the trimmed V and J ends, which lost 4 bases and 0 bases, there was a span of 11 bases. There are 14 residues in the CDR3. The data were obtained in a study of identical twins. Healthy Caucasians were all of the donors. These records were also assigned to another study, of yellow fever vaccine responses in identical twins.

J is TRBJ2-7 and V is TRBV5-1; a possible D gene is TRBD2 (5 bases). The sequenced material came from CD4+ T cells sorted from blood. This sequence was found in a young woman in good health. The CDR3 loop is CASSGGLSSYEQYF. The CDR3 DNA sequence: TGCGCCAGCAGCGGCGGACTCAGCTCCTACGAGCAGTACTTC.